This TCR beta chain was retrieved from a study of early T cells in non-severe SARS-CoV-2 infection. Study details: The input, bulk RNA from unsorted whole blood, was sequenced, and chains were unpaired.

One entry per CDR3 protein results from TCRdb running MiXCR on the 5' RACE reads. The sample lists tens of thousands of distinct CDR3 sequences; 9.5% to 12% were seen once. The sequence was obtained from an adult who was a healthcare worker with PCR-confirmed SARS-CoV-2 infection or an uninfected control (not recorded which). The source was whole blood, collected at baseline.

The CDR3 coding sequence is TGTGCCAGCAGCCAAGACGGACCTTTAGTAAACACCGGGGAGCTGTTTTTT. Encoded protein: CASSQDGPLVNTGELFF. This chain links TRBV3-1 with TRBJ2-2; D is unclear. The V gene's germline CDR1 is LGHDT and CDR2 YNNKEL (reference sequence). This CDR3 contains 17 residues. The V end lost 0 bases, the J end lost 2 bases, and 13 bases lay between the germline ends.